This T cell receptor beta chain was sequenced for a study of identical twins. Study findings and constraints: Conclusions came from cross-sectional statistical analysis, not from following the same donors. Twins showed weaker excess sharing in their beta out-of-frame sequences. Analyses based on zero insertions could be partly confounded by invariant MAIT and iNKT cells. The abundant beta clonotypes from cord blood had fewer insertions, and memory repertoires had none of this.

TCRdb reanalysed the 5' RACE reads using MiXCR and keeps one entry per CDR3 protein. The sample shows roughly 290,000 distinct CDR3 sequences, 9.5% of them seen only once. Trimming pared 0 bases from V and 4 bases from J, leaving 15 bases between. CDR1 is LGHNA, CDR2 YSLEER, per germline. The CDR3 spans 16 residues. As concerns this clonotype: Antigen specificity is unknown.

These data also formed part of another study, on yellow fever vaccine responses in identical twins.

The rearrangement uses TRBV4-3 and TRBJ1-2; D remains ambiguous. Sequencing used CD8+ T cells sorted from blood. The sequence derives from a woman under 30 in good health. In DNA, the CDR3 is TGCGCCAGCAGCCAAGAAGGCTTTGGCGGATTCTATGGCTACACCTTC. Translation gives CASSQEGFGGFYGYTF.